This T cell receptor (beta chain) stems from a study of low-dose radiotherapy and immunotherapy resistance in tumors. V lost 0 bases, J lost 1 base, and 16 bases lay in between. The CDR3 sequence is 17 residues long. Germline V lookup: CDR1 SGHRS, CDR2 YFSETQ. Primers used for first-strand cDNA, a TRAV- and TRBV-specific set, covered both alpha and beta chains. With a constant-region primer and a V-primer adapter, TCRs were subjected to around 18 PCR cycles of amplification. One entry per CDR3 protein results from TCRdb running MiXCR on the reads. The repertoire holds 7,500 to 10,000 distinct CDR3 sequences, 75% seen once, with 1.4% in the top ten. This clonotype showed up just a few times. Patients with advanced, tumor-infiltrating lymphocyte-negative solid tumors were eligible.

The sequence derives from a human donor with advanced metastatic prostate, ovarian, gallbladder or colorectal cancer (not recorded which). This table probably holds off-target reads from a library built for another chain. J is TRBJ1-1 and V is TRBV5-1; D is possibly TRBD1 (5 bases). CDR3 nucleotides: TGCGCCAGCAGCTTGGCCGTTAGGGTCGGGGGGAACACTGAAGCTTTCTTT. It encodes CASSLAVRVGGNTEAFF. Combining the CDR3 with reference TRBV5-1 and TRBJ1-1 gives the whole variable domain KAGVTQTPRYLIKTRGQQVTLSCSPISGHRSVSWYQQTPGQGLQFLFEYFSETQRNKGNFPGRFSGRQFSNSRSEMNVSTLELGDSALYLCASSLAVRVGGNTEAFFGQGTRLTVV.